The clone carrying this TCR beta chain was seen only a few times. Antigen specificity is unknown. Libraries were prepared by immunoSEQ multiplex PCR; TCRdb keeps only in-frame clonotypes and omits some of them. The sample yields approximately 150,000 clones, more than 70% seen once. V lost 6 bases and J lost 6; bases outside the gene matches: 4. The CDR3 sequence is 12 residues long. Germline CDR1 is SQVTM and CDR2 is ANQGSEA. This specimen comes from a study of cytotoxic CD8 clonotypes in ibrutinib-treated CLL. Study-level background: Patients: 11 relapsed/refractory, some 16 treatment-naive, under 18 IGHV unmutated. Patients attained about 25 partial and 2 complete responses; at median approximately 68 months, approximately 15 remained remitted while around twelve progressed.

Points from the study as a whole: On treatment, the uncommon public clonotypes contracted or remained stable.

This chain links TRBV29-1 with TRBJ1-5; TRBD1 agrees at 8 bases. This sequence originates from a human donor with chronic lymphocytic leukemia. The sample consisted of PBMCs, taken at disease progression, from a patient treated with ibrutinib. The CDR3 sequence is CSVGQAGQPQHF. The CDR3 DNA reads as TGCAGCGTGGGACAGGCCGGTCAGCCCCAGCATTTT.